The 2 T cell receptor beta chains below were found in one sample sequenced in a study of healthy donors' naive CD4 and CD8 T cells. TCR libraries were built from about 500 ng of total RNA by linear amplification. Via MiXCR, TCRdb re-called the reads, giving one row per CDR3 protein. The sample lists approximately 180,000 distinct CDR3 sequences, nearly 75% occurring once. Sequencing used naive CD4+ and CD8+ T cells sorted from blood, pooled from several donors. The receptors here all came from a pool of human donors in good health; the sample pools cells from several healthy donors.

V usage is TRBV10-3 and J usage is TRBJ2-3; D remains ambiguous. Germline V gene lookup returns CDR1 ENHRY and CDR2 SYGVKD. V lost 0 bases, J lost 4 bases, and 23 bases lay in between. CDR3 length equals 19 residues. The CDR3 DNA reads TGTGCCATCAGTGAGTCGGATTACATCGCCCCTACGCAGTCAGATACGCAGTATTTT. This translates into CAISESDYIAPTQSDTQYF.

This rearrangement joins TRBV6-5 to TRBJ1-1; the D is unclear. Trimming took 2 bases from V and 3 from J, leaving 4 bases between them. The CDR3 covers 12 residues. Germline V gene lookup returns CDR1 MNHEY and CDR2 SVGAGI. This CDR3 is CASSYRDTEAFF. Here the CDR3 DNA reads TGTGCCAGCAGTTACCGGGACACTGAAGCTTTCTTT.